Below are 23 T cell receptor beta chains sequenced from a single sample in a study of response to subunit inactivated influenza vaccine. From the RT-PCR reads, TCRdb called clonotypes with MiXCR, one entry per CDR3 protein. In the table there are about 520,000 distinct CDR3 sequences, over 25% of which are singletons. The specimen comprised CD4+ T cells sorted from PBMCs, sampled more than 4 days after vaccination. The receptors derive from a middle-aged man who received an inactivated influenza vaccine.

The chain links TRBV20-1 to TRBJ2-2, with D unresolved. V lost 5 bases and J 4 bases, leaving 11 bases between the germline ends. Germline loops: CDR1 DFQATT, CDR2 SNEGSKA (reference sequence). This CDR3 is 13 amino acids long. The CDR3: CSAGPKSTGELFF. In DNA form, the CDR3 reads TGCAGTGCTGGACCAAAAAGCACCGGGGAGCTGTTTTTT.

This clonotype was counted only a few times. This rearrangement joins TRBV5-1 to TRBJ2-1; D is ambiguous. Germline V CDR1 and CDR2: SGHRS, YFSETQ. This CDR3 is built from 11 residues. Trimming stripped 4 bases from V and 9 bases from J, with 8 bases between. CDR3 in amino acids: CASSERGEQFF. CDR3 nucleotide sequence: TGCGCCAGCAGCGAACGTGGTGAGCAGTTCTTC.

The chain joins TRBV6-5 to TRBJ1-1; 12 nucleotides match TRBD1. In germline, CDR1 is MNHEY, CDR2 SVGAGI. The CDR3 covers 18 residues. V lost 0 bases, J lost 2 bases, and 7 bases stayed unmatched. CDR3 protein: CASSYSGQGASINTEAFF. CDR3 nucleotide sequence: TGTGCCAGCAGTTACTCGGGACAGGGGGCGTCGATAAACACTGAAGCTTTCTTT.

The sample holds a few counts of this clonotype. The V and J genes are TRBV7-9 and TRBJ2-3, with D perhaps matching TRBD1 (5 bases). Per germline, CDR1 SEHNR and CDR2 FQNEAQ (reference sequence). V was trimmed by 2 bases and J by 2 bases, leaving 14 bases between them. This CDR3 region has 16 residues. CDR3 DNA: TGTGCCAGCAGCTTAAGTAGGACACAACCCACAGATACGCAGTATTTT. Translating it yields CASSLSRTQPTDTQYF.

The J gene is TRBJ2-1, the V gene TRBV27; 10 nucleotides align to TRBD2. Germline trimming cut 2 bases from V and 7 bases from J; bases unmatched to any gene: 5. The V gene's germline CDR1 is MNHEY and CDR2 SMNVEV (reference sequence). CDR3 length equals 15 residues. The CDR3 DNA reads TGTGCCAGCAGTTTACTAGCGGGAGCCCTTAATGAGCAGTTCTTC. Translated: CASSLLAGALNEQFF.

The chain joins TRBV29-1 to TRBJ2-3; the D gene is possibly TRBD1 (5 bases). Germline V gene lookup returns CDR1 SQVTM and CDR2 ANQGSEA. Trimming stripped 7 bases from V and 5 bases from J, with 10 bases between. This CDR3 is built from 11 residues. The CDR3 protein is CSGKTGDTQYF. CDR3 sequence (DNA): TGCAGCGGTAAAACAGGAGATACGCAGTATTTT.

The sample holds many counts of this clonotype. CDR3 protein: CSASEDTVLAKNIQYF. The CDR3 DNA reads TGCAGTGCTAGTGAGGACACTGTACTAGCCAAAAACATTCAGTACTTC. V and J are TRBV20-1 and TRBJ2-4; weak D call: TRBD1 (5 bases). This CDR3 spans 16 amino acids. CDR1 and CDR2 (germline): DFQATT, SNEGSKA (reference sequence). Trimming shortened V by 3 bases and J by 0 bases, and 15 bases separated the two germline ends.

This clonotype occurred a few times. This chain links TRBV12-3 or TRBV12-4 with TRBJ2-7, with no clear D. V lost 3 bases, J lost 3 bases, and 6 bases lay in between. The CDR3 loop spans 12 amino acids. CDR3 DNA sequence: TGTGCCAGCAGTTTGAGAAACTACGAGCAGTACTTC. Translating it yields CASSLRNYEQYF.

Only a few counts were recorded for this clonotype. This rearrangement joins TRBV30 to TRBJ1-1; possible D gene TRBD1, 5 bases. The CDR3 loop spans 16 amino acids. V was cut by 0 bases and J by 1 base, with 15 bases left in between. Germline V gives CDR1 GTSNPN, CDR2 SVGIG (reference sequence). Here the CDR3 DNA reads TGTGCCTGGAGTGTACCTGGGGGAGTAAGGAACACTGAAGCTTTCTTT. Protein product: CAWSVPGGVRNTEAFF. The full variable domain, in which reference TRBV30 and TRBJ1-1 provide the parts outside the CDR3, is SQTIHQWPATLVQPVGSPLSLECTVEGTSNPNLYWYRQAAGRGLQLLFYSVGIGQISSEVPQNLSASRPQDRQFILSSKKLLLSDSGFYLCAWSVPGGVRNTEAFFGQGTRLTVV.

This clonotype was recorded a few times. This chain connects TRBV4-1 to TRBJ2-1; 9 nucleotides agree with TRBD1. The CDR3 contains 16 residues. CDR1 and CDR2 from the germline V gene are MGHRA and YSYEKL. J was trimmed by 4 bases and V by 3 bases; bases with no gene match: 7. The CDR3 reads CASSHIPGQGYNEQFF. CDR3 nucleotide sequence: TGCGCCAGCAGCCATATTCCGGGACAGGGTTACAATGAGCAGTTCTTC.

The chain employs TRBV27 and TRBJ2-3; D not resolved. Germline values: CDR1 MNHEY, CDR2 SMNVEV (reference sequence). Trimming took off 4 bases at V and 3 bases at J, with 11 bases between the two ends. The CDR3 has 14 residues. The CDR3 loop is CASSSRPKTDTQYF. The CDR3 nucleotides are TGTGCCAGCAGTTCGAGACCAAAGACAGATACGCAGTATTTT.

The V and J genes are TRBV28 and TRBJ2-7, with TRBD1 identical over 7 bases. CDR3 length: 15 amino acids. Germline trimming cut 5 bases from V and 1 base from J; bases unmatched to any gene: 8. Germline CDR1 and CDR2: MDHEN and SYDVKM. The CDR3 is CASSPHGTASYEQYF. The CDR3 DNA is TGTGCCAGCAGTCCTCATGGGACAGCATCCTACGAGCAGTACTTC.

This clonotype turned up a few times. The rearrangement joins TRBV25-1 to TRBJ2-6; D remains ambiguous. This CDR3 spans 13 amino acids. The V end was cut by 10 bases, the J end by 2 bases, with 9 bases between. Germline CDR1 MGHDK, CDR2 SYGVNS. CDR3 sequence: CATNTPGANVLTF. The CDR3 bases are TGTGCCACCAATACTCCTGGGGCCAACGTCCTGACTTTC. Variable domain in full (rest from reference TRBV25-1 and TRBJ2-6): EADIYQTPRYLVIGTGKKITLECSQTMGHDKMYWYQQDPGMELHLIHYSYGVNSTEKGDLSSESTVSRIRTEHFPLTLESARPSHTSQYLCATNTPGANVLTFGAGSRLTVL.

The chain uses TRBV20-1 and TRBJ1-2, with D tentatively TRBD1 (5 bases). The CDR3 length is 13 residues. Germline V CDR1 and CDR2: DFQATT, SNEGSKA (reference sequence). Trimming left V 1 base short and J 2 bases short, with 8 bases between. The CDR3 DNA sequence: TGCAGTGCTAGAGGGGGGGAAAACTATGGCTACACCTTC. Its translation: CSARGGENYGYTF.

The table lists this clonotype with a few counts. The genes are TRBV12-3 or TRBV12-4 and TRBJ1-1, with D possibly matching TRBD1 (5 bases). V dropped 3 bases and J dropped 2 bases, with 10 bases sitting between them. The length of the CDR3 is 14 residues. CDR3 protein: CASSFAGSNTEAFF. CDR3 bases: TGTGCCAGCAGTTTTGCAGGGTCAAACACTGAAGCTTTCTTT.

This chain connects TRBV20-1 to TRBJ1-5; TRBD1 might be the D (5 bases). V lost 3 bases and J lost 7, with 13 bases in between. This CDR3 spans 13 amino acids. The V gene's germline CDR1 is DFQATT and CDR2 SNEGSKA (reference sequence). In nucleotides, the CDR3 is TGCAGTGCTAGTCCAGGGACGGGGCAGCCCCAGCATTTT. It codes for CSASPGTGQPQHF.

The V and J genes are TRBV28 and TRBJ2-5, with unresolved D. CDR3 length equals 14 residues. CDR1 and CDR2 from the germline V gene are MDHEN and SYDVKM. Trimming left V 3 bases short and J 6 bases short, with 14 bases between. The CDR3 region has the DNA TGTGCCAGCAGTTTTAGGCAGGTCATGAAGACCCAGTACTTC. It is translated as CASSFRQVMKTQYF.

V and J are TRBV20-1 and TRBJ1-1; D call uncertain. Germline V gene data show CDR1 as DFQATT and CDR2 as SNEGSKA (reference sequence). The germline V and J ends were trimmed by 1 base and 3 bases, with 9 bases remaining between them. This CDR3 is 13 amino acids long. The CDR3 region has the DNA TGCAGTGCTAGAGCTGACGGATACACTGAAGCTTTCTTT. Translation: CSARADGYTEAFF.

The table lists this clonotype with a few counts. The chain links TRBV6-1 to TRBJ2-1, with D maybe TRBD2 (6 bases). The germline gives CDR1 MNHNS, CDR2 SASEGT. V was cut by 6 bases and J by 3 bases, with 12 bases left in between. CDR3 length equals 14 residues. In DNA form, the CDR3 reads TGTGCCAGCAGCCGGGACTTCATCTACAATGAGCAGTTCTTC. Amino acid sequence: CASSRDFIYNEQFF.

This clonotype was counted between two and nine times. The chain combines TRBV28 with TRBJ2-1, with 13 bases lining up with TRBD2. Per the germline V gene, CDR1 is MDHEN and CDR2 is SYDVKM. J gave up 5 bases and V 5 bases, and 12 bases lay outside the gene matches. This CDR3 has 18 amino acids. The CDR3 coding sequence is TGTGCCAGCAGTCCGGGACTAGCGGGGCCTAGAGATAACAATGAGCAGTTCTTC. Its translation is CASSPGLAGPRDNNEQFF.

In this sample, this clonotype turned up a few times. The V gene is TRBV29-1, the J gene TRBJ2-1; 12 bases are a match to TRBD2. Germline CDR1 and CDR2: SQVTM and ANQGSEA. The CDR3 loop spans 14 amino acids. V was pared by 6 bases and J by 7 bases, with 7 bases of the junction left unmatched. CDR3 nucleotide sequence: TGCAGCGTCGCTCGGACTAGCGGGGTGAATGAGCAGTTCTTC. It translates to CSVARTSGVNEQFF.

The chain has TRBV6-5 and TRBJ2-5, with TRBD2 as a possible D gene (7 bases). Trimming took 0 bases from V and 7 from J, leaving 12 bases between them. The germline gives CDR1 MNHEY, CDR2 SVGAGI. This CDR3 region has 14 residues. The CDR3 region is CASSYSWEGGTQYF. CDR3 nucleotides: TGTGCCAGCAGTTACTCCTGGGAGGGGGGGACCCAGTACTTC.

This chain links TRBV20-1 with TRBJ1-5, with 10 bases matching TRBD1. Looked up from germline, CDR1 is DFQATT and CDR2 is SNEGSKA (reference sequence). V lost 6 bases and J lost 4; bases outside the gene matches: 6. The CDR3 runs 14 residues. The CDR3 sequence: CSARTGGTNQPQHF. DNA for the CDR3: TGCAGTGCACGGACAGGGGGAACGAATCAGCCCCAGCATTTT.